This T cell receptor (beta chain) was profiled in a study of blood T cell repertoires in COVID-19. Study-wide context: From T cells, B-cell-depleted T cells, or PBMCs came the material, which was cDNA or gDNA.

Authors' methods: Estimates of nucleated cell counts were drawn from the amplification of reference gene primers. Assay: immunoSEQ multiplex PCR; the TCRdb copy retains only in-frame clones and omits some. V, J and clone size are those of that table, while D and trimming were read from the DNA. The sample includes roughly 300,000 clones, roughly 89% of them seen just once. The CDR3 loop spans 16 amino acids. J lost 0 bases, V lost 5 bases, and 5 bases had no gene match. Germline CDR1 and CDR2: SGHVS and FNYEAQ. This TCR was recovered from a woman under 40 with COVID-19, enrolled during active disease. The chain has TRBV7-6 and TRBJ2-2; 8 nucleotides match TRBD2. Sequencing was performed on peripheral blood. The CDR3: CASSRTGGANTGELFF. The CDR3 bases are TGTGCCAGCAGCCGGACGGGGGGGGCGAACACCGGGGAGCTGTTTTTT.